This record looks at one TCR beta chain sequence and its context. Trimming removed 3 bases from V and 4 bases from J; junction bases left unmatched: 6. The germline V gene has CDR1 SGHDT and CDR2 YYEEEE. The length of the CDR3 is 14 residues. These data are taken from a study of blood T cell repertoires in COVID-19. Study-wide background: COVID-19 samples collected from the United States, Italy and Spain covered acute and convalescent phases. Sources were T cells, B-cell-depleted T cells, or PBMCs; the material itself was cDNA or gDNA.

Original processing notes: Scientists estimated how many nucleated cells there were by amplifying reference gene primers. Assay: immunoSEQ multiplex PCR; the TCRdb copy retains only in-frame clones and omits some. For V, J and clone size, that table is used; D and trimming come from the DNA. The repertoire holds about 260,000 clones, with more than 90% as singletons. The rearrangement links TRBV5-6 to TRBJ2-7, with 8 bases matching TRBD1. Sample: peripheral blood. The source of this sequence is a person aged 18 to 30 with COVID-19, enrolled during active disease. The CDR3 spells CASSSVGQGYEQYF. The CDR3, as DNA: TGTGCCAGCAGCTCGGTAGGACAGGGTTACGAGCAGTACTTC.